This T cell receptor (beta chain) was sequenced for a study of CD8 T cells in ankylosing spondylitis. Notes on the study in general: It appeared that ankylosing spondylitis blood was characterized by a TCR beta motif of several highly homologous variants. The study looked at matched synovial fluid samples from ankylosing spondylitis patients. Disease-linked clones were reported to be significantly enriched there. There were earlier reports of some motif variants in reactive arthritis synovial fluid and blood.

TCRdb passed the 5' RACE reads through MiXCR, listing each CDR3 protein once. The sample records about 160,000 distinct CDR3 sequences, about 17% being singletons. This clonotype was observed at least ten times. Its antigen is not identified. The CDR3 sequence is 14 residues long. Germline V gives CDR1 DFQATT, CDR2 SNEGSKA (reference sequence). With 7 bases removed from V and 4 bases from J, the gap between germline ends came to 20 bases. V gene TRBV20-1 combines with J gene TRBJ2-7; tentatively, D is TRBD2 (5 bases). The source of this sequence is a male donor with ankylosing spondylitis or in good health (not recorded which). Input material: blood, either unsorted or a sorted T cell fraction (not recorded which). The CDR3 region has the DNA TGCAGTGGTTTCTCCACCGGAGGATTGTACGAGCAGTACTTC. Translated, it gives CSGFSTGGLYEQYF.